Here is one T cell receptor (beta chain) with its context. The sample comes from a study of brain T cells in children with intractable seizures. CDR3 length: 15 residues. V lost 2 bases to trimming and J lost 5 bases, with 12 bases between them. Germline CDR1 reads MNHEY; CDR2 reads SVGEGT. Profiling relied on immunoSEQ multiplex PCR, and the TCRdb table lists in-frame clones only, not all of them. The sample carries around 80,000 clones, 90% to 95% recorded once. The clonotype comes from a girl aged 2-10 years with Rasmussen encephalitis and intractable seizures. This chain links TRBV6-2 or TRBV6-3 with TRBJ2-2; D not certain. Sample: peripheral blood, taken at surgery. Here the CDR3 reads CASSYHPRETGELFF. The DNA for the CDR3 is TGTGCCAGCAGTTACCACCCCAGAGAAACCGGGGAGCTGTTTTTT.